The text below deals with one T cell receptor beta chain. This CDR3 spans 13 amino acids. Germline CDR1 KGHSH, CDR2 LQKENI. Trimming cost V 8 bases and J 6 bases; bases outside gene matches: 6. This entry is derived from a study of blood T cell repertoires in COVID-19. Across the whole study: The study drew acute and convalescent COVID-19 samples from the United States, Italy and Spain. The cDNA or gDNA used as material had been derived from T cells, B-cell-depleted T cells, or PBMCs.

Source study methods: It was from reference gene primer amplification that nucleated cell counts were estimated. Data came from immunoSEQ multiplex PCR; TCRdb stores just in-frame clones and leaves some out. For V, J and clone size, that table is used; D and trimming come from the DNA. The table shows about 88,000 clones, with over 70% occurring only once. Sequenced input: peripheral blood. The chain has TRBV18 and TRBJ1-5, with 8 bases fitting TRBD1. The source of this sequence is an elderly man with acute or convalescent COVID-19. CDR3 DNA sequence: TGTGCCAGCAGGACAGGGCGCACTCAGCCCCAGCATTTT. The encoded protein is CASRTGRTQPQHF.